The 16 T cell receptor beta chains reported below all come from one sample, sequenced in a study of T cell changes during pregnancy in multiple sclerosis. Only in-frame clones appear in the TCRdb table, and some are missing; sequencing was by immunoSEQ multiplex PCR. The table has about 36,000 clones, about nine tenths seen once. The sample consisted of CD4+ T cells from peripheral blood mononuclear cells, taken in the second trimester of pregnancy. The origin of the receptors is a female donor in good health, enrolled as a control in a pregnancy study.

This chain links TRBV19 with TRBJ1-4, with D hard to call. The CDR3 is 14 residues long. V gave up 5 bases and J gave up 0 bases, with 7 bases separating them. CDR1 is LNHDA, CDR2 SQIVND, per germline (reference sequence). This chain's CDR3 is CASSSSATNEKLFF. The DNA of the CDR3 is TGTGCCAGTAGTTCTTCGGCAACTAATGAAAAACTGTTTTTT. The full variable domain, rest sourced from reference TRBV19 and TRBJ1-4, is DGGITQSPKYLFRKEGQNVTLSCEQNLNHDAMYWYRQDPGQGLRLIYYSQIVNDFQKGDIAEGYSVSREKKESFPLTVTSAQKNPTAFYLCASSSSATNEKLFFGSGTQLSVL.

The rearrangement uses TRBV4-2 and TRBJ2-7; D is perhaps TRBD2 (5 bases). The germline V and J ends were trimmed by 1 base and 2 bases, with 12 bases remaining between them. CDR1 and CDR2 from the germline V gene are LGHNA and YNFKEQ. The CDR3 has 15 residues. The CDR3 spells CASSQVRELAYEQYF. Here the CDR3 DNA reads TGTGCCAGCAGCCAAGTAAGGGAGTTAGCCTACGAGCAGTACTTC.

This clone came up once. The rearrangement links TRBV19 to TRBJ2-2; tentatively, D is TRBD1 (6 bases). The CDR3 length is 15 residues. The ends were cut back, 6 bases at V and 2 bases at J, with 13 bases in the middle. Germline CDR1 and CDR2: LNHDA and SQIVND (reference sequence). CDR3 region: CASRGAVINTGELFF. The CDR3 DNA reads TGTGCCAGTAGGGGGGCAGTCATAAACACCGGGGAGCTGTTTTTT.

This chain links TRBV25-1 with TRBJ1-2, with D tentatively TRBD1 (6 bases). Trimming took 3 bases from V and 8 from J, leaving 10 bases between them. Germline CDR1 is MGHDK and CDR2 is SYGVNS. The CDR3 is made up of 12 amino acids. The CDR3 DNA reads TGTGCCAGCAGTGATACAGGGTTGGGCTACACCTTC. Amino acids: CASSDTGLGYTF.

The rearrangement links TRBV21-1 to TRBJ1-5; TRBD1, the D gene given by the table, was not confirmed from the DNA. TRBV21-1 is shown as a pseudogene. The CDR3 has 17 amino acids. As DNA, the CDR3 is TGTGCCAGCAGCCGACAACGACAAGGCAATAGCAATCAGCCCCAGCATTTT. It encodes CASSRQRQGNSNQPQHF.

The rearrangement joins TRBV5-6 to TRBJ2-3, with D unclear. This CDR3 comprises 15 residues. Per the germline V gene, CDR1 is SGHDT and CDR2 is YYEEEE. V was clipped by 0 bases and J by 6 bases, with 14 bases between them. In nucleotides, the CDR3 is TGTGCCAGCAGCTTGGACTCACCTGGTCGCGATACGCAGTATTTT. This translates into CASSLDSPGRDTQYF. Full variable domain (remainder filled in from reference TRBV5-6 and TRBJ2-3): DAGVTQSPTHLIKTRGQQVTLRCSPKSGHDTVSWYQQALGQGPQFIFQYYEEEERQRGNFPDRFSGHQFPNYSSELNVNALLLGDSALYLCASSLDSPGRDTQYFGPGTRLTVL.

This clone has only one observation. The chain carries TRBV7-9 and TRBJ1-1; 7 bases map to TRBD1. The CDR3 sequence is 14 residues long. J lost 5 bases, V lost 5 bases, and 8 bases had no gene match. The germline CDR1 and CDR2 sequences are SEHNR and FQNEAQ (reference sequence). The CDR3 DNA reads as TGTGCCAGCAGCATTACAGGGGTTAATACTGAAGCTTTCTTT. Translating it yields CASSITGVNTEAFF.

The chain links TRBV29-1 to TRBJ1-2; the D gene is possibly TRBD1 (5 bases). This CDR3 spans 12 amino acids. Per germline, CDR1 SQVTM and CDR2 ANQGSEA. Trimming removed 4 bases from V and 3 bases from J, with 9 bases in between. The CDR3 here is CSVGREDYGYTF. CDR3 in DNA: TGCAGCGTTGGCAGGGAAGACTATGGCTACACCTTC.

The DNA for the CDR3 is TGTGCCAGCAGCGTAGAAGGACAGATAAATCAGCCCCAGCATTTT. Its protein is CASSVEGQINQPQHF. This rearrangement joins TRBV9 to TRBJ1-5, with D possibly TRBD1 on 6 matching bases. The V and J ends lost 0 bases and 4 bases respectively, with 11 bases between them. This CDR3 is 15 amino acids long. Germline V gene sequence: CDR1 SGDLS, CDR2 YYNGEE.

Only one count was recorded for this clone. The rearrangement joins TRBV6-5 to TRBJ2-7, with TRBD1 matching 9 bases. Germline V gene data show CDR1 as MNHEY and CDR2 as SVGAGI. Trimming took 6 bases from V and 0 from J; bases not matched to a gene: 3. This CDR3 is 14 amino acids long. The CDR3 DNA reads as TGTGCCAGCAGGCGGGACAGGGACTCCTACGAGCAGTACTTC. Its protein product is CASRRDRDSYEQYF.

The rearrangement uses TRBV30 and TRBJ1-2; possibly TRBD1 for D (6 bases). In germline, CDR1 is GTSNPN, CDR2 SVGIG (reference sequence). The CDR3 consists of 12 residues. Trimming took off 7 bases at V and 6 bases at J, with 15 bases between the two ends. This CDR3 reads CASLTGGNGYTF. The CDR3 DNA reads TGTGCCTCGCTGACAGGAGGAAATGGCTACACCTTC.

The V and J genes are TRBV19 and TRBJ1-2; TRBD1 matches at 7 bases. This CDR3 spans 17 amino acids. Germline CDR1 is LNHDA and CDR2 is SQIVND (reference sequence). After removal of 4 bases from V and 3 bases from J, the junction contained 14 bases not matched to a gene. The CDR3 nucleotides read TGTGCCAGTAGTACGCCGACAGGGATTAGTCCCCACTATGGCTACACCTTC. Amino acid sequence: CASSTPTGISPHYGYTF.

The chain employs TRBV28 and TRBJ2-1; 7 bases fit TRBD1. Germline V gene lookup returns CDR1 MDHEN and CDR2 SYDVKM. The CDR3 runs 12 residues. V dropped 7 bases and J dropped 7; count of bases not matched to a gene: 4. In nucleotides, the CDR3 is TGTGCCAGCAATAGGGGGCGAAATGAGCAGTTCTTC. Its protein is CASNRGRNEQFF.

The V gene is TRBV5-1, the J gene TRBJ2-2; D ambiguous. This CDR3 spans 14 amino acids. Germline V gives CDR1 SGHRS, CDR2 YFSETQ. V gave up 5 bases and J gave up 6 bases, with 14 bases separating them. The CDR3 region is CASSKEAVSGELFF. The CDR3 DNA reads TGCGCCAGCAGTAAAGAGGCAGTGTCCGGGGAGCTGTTTTTT.

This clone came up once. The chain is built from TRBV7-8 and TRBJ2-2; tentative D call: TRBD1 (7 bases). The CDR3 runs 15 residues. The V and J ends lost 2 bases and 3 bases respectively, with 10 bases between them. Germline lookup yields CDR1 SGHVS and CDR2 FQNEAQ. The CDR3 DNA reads TGTGCCAGCAGCTTACAGGGGGGTTACACCGGGGAGCTGTTTTTT. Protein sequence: CASSLQGGYTGELFF.

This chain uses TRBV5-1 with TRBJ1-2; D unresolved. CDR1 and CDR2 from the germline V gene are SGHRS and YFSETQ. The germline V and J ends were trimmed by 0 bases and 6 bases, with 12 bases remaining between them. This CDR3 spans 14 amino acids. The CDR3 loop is CASSLDPGNHGYTF. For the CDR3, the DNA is TGCGCCAGCAGCTTGGATCCAGGAAACCATGGCTACACCTTC.